This is a list of T cell receptor beta chains from one sample in a study of T cell responses to AZD1222 COVID-19 vaccine. Libraries were prepared by immunoSEQ multiplex PCR; TCRdb keeps only in-frame clonotypes and omits some of them. The sample carries tens of thousands of clones, about 88% recorded once. The starting material was peripheral blood, obtained 28 days after the second AZD1222 dose. These receptors were taken from an adult who received the AZD1222 COVID-19 vaccine. CDR3s include the opening cysteine and the closing phenylalanine or tryptophan.

CDR3aa	v_gene	j_gene
CASSQDHSGNTIYF	TRBV3-1/TRBV3-2	TRBJ1-3
CASSPYGSYNEQFF	TRBV7-9	TRBJ2-1
CASSPEGGGLKSPLHF	TRBV5-1	TRBJ1-6
CASSSSGALYNEQFF	TRBV7-6	TRBJ2-1
CASSEQPGQGRAQYF	TRBV7-3	TRBJ2-5
CASSFNGQGTRETQYF	TRBV11-2	TRBJ2-5
CASSEGTGFSFSNQPQHF	TRBV10-2	TRBJ1-5
CASSLYGGTEAFF	TRBV11-2	TRBJ1-1
CASRRGFYNSPLHF	TRBV7-2	TRBJ1-6
CASSQSHTGELFF	TRBV3-1/TRBV3-2	TRBJ2-2
CASSPGSLYYGYTF	TRBV5-5	TRBJ1-2
CASSFQGPGEQYF	TRBV5-6	TRBJ2-7
CASSFRQVSHGYTF	TRBV27	TRBJ1-2
CASRGVGTEAFF	TRBV12-3/TRBV12-4	TRBJ1-1
CASSEDRDSYEQYF	TRBV6-1	TRBJ2-7
CASSLGENTEAFF	TRBV11-3	TRBJ1-1
CASSPSFGVGYEQYF	TRBV5-4	TRBJ2-7
CASSVPSGGPGAKNIQYF	TRBV6-1	TRBJ2-4
CASSQGGEAFF	TRBV30	TRBJ1-1
CASSWQGFQTSGNTIYF	TRBV5-4	TRBJ1-3
CASSIGGDVAGETQYF	TRBV19	TRBJ2-5
CASSLNSGTGGYEQYF	TRBV5-1	TRBJ2-7
CASSSAGTGEAGYTF	TRBV6-2/TRBV6-3	TRBJ1-2
CASSPRGAKLLEQYF	TRBV6-5	TRBJ2-7
CASSVQYEQYF	TRBV2	TRBJ2-7
CAIQGPNNSPLHF	TRBV2	TRBJ1-6
CASSIAGDGQPQHF	TRBV19	TRBJ1-5
CASSAGTVQETQYF	TRBV5-5	TRBJ2-5
CASSLDPGGGYTF	TRBV5-6	TRBJ1-2
CASRASGGVETQYF	TRBV6-6	TRBJ2-5
CASSLVWTEAFF	TRBV7-8	TRBJ1-1
CASSQPGGRVGEQYF	TRBV5-1	TRBJ2-7
CASREYSNQPQHF	TRBV2	TRBJ1-5
CASSLVRAPLGYTF	TRBV7-8	TRBJ1-2
CASRQAGPANYGYTF	TRBV5-6	TRBJ1-2
CAWSSGGENSPLHF	TRBV30	TRBJ1-6
CASSSPRFLNYGYTF	TRBV6-5	TRBJ1-2
CASSAGPANTEAFF	TRBV5-6	TRBJ1-1